This T cell receptor (beta chain) was observed in a study of memory CD4+ T cells and cytomegalovirus serostatus. Germline-derived CDR1 and CDR2 are MNHNY and SVGAGI (reference sequence). V dropped 8 bases and J dropped 2 bases, with 13 bases sitting between them. The CDR3 spans 14 residues. Single viable CD3+CD4+CD8-CD45RO+ cells were sorted as the memory CD4+ T cells. Sequencing used immunoSEQ multiplex PCR; TCRdb keeps in-frame clones, though not all of them. The sample yields tens of thousands of clones, 76% seen once. Sequenced: memory CD4+ T cells from blood. The TCR was taken from an adult in good health and CMV-seronegative. The gene calls are TRBV6-6 and TRBJ2-1; D ambiguous. The CDR3 coding sequence is TGTGCCAGCTCCTTAGGACCAGCCTACAATGAGCAGTTCTTC. It specifies CASSLGPAYNEQFF.